This TCR beta chain originates from a study of graft-versus-host responses after intestinal transplantation. Using immunoSEQ multiplex PCR, the repertoire was profiled, and TCRdb retains in-frame clones only, with some absent. The sample consists of roughly 28,000 clones, about 90% of them appearing once. The CDR3 runs to 15 residues. This sequence was found in a human patient who received an intestinal transplant, so some T cells may come from the graft donor. Sequencing was performed on PBMCs, taken about 450 days after intestinal transplantation. The chain is built from TRBV21-1 and TRBJ1-3. TRBV21-1 is reported as a pseudogene. The CDR3 here is CASSNFPSSGNTIYF. CDR3 DNA: TGTGCCAGCAGCAACTTCCCCTCCTCTGGAAACACCATATATTTT.